A selection of T cell receptor beta chains follows, all from one sample in a study of T cell responses to AZD1222 COVID-19 vaccine. Method: immunoSEQ multiplex PCR; TCRdb's copy keeps in-frame clones and lacks some. The sample has some 100,000 clones; 80% to 95% are singletons. This specimen consisted of peripheral blood, obtained on day 0 of AZD1222 vaccination. The receptors originated from an adult in good health. Each CDR3 is given with its conserved first and last residue. A D gene is named only where the DNA matches it firmly. For some rows the clone size is stated as once, few or many, or as a class when expanded; others skip it.

>TRBJ2-7|once|-|TRBV14
CASSQGPELFYEQYF
TGTGCCAGCAGCCAAGGGCCCGAGTTGTTCTACGAGCAGTACTTC
>TRBJ2-1|-|TRBD2|TRBV28
CASSLPARGLAWDEQFF
TGTGCCAGCAGTTTACCAGCGAGGGGACTAGCATGGGATGAGCAGTTCTTC
>TRBJ2-5|-|-|TRBV10-2
CASSESRDVRDYQETQYF
TGCGCCAGCAGTGAGTCACGGGACGTCCGGGACTACCAAGAGACCCAGTACTTC
>TRBJ2-3|-|TRBD2|TRBV10-3
CAIREAGPPGTDTQYF
TGTGCCATCAGGGAAGCGGGACCCCCTGGGACAGATACGCAGTATTTT
>TRBJ2-3|-|TRBD2|TRBV4-1
CASSQVASGSTDTQYF
TGCGCCAGCAGCCAAGTGGCTAGCGGGAGTACAGATACGCAGTATTTT
>TRBJ1-2|-|-|TRBV30
CAWTGGNYGYTF
TGTGCCTGGACAGGTGGGAACTATGGCTACACCTTC
>TRBJ2-1|-|-|TRBV9
CASSTSTAVGFSSYNEQFF
TGTGCCAGCAGCACCTCCACGGCCGTGGGCTTCAGCTCCTACAATGAGCAGTTCTTC
>TRBJ1-5|-|-|TRBV28
CASTTYPSNQPQHF
TGTGCCAGCACGACCTACCCTAGCAATCAGCCCCAGCATTTT
>TRBJ2-5|once|-|TRBV7-2
CASSLGGQETQYF
TGTGCCAGCAGCTTAGGGGGGCAAGAGACCCAGTACTTC
>TRBJ1-1|-|TRBD1|TRBV2
CASSIKTGRDTEAFF
TGTGCCAGCAGTATAAAGACAGGGCGCGACACTGAAGCTTTCTTT
>TRBJ2-4|-|-|TRBV4-1
CASSQETGGQIAKNIQYF
TGCGCCAGCAGCCAAGAGACCGGCGGTCAGATAGCCAAAAACATTCAGTACTTC
>TRBJ2-3|-|TRBD2|TRBV4-2
CASSQPRGAGLAGEADTQYF
TGTGCCAGCAGCCAGCCAAGGGGAGCGGGACTAGCGGGAGAGGCAGATACGCAGTATTTT
>TRBJ2-1|-|TRBD2|TRBV28
CASSWPGLAGINNEQFF
TGTGCCAGCAGCTGGCCGGGACTAGCGGGCATAAACAATGAGCAGTTCTTC
>TRBJ2-7|-|TRBD1|TRBV19
CAAAQGATYEQYF
TGTGCCGCTGCACAGGGGGCAACCTACGAGCAGTACTTC
>TRBJ2-7|-|TRBD2|TRBV9
CASSAGLALEQYF
TGTGCCAGCAGCGCGGGACTAGCGCTCGAGCAGTACTTC
>TRBJ1-6|-|-|TRBV7-9
CASSGENVIGSPLHF
TGTGCCAGCAGCGGAGAAAACGTTATAGGATCACCCCTCCACTTT
>TRBJ2-7|-|TRBD1|TRBV14
CASSPLGQNFYEQYF
TGTGCCAGCAGCCCCCTGGGACAGAATTTCTACGAGCAGTACTTC
>TRBJ1-2|-|-|TRBV3-1/TRBV3-2
CASSPPWWREYGYTF
TGTGCCAGCAGCCCTCCCTGGTGGAGGGAGTATGGCTACACCTTC
>TRBJ2-3|-|TRBD2|TRBV19
CASKQPGLADTSTDTQYF
TGTGCCAGCAAGCAACCGGGACTAGCGGATACTAGCACAGATACGCAGTATTTT
>TRBJ1-2|-|TRBD1|TRBV6-5
CASSPTGVDGYTF
TGTGCCAGCAGTCCTACAGGGGTGGATGGCTACACCTTC
>TRBJ2-1|-|-|TRBV7-9
CASSLWSSNEQFF
TGTGCCAGCAGCTTATGGAGTAGCAATGAGCAGTTCTTC
>TRBJ1-2|-|-|TRBV3-1/TRBV3-2
CASSQEGGGRGYTF
TGTGCCAGCAGCCAAGAGGGAGGGGGAAGGGGCTACACCTTC
>TRBJ1-3|-|-|TRBV7-3
CASSLGSISGNTIYF
TGTGCCAGCAGCCTCGGAAGTATCTCTGGAAACACCATATATTTT
>TRBJ2-3|-|-|TRBV4-1
CASSHFTDTQYF
TGCGCCAGCAGCCACTTCACAGATACGCAGTATTTT
>TRBJ2-1|once|TRBD1|TRBV7-6
CASSSGQYNEQFF
TGTGCCAGCAGCTCGGGACAGTACAATGAGCAGTTCTTC
>TRBJ2-1|-|TRBD2|TRBV29-1
CSVGRGLAGSYNEQFF
TGCAGCGTAGGGAGAGGACTAGCGGGCTCCTACAATGAGCAGTTCTTC
>TRBJ2-7|-|-|TRBV4-1
CASSQVLGTYEQYF
TGCGCCAGCAGCCAAGTTTTGGGAACTTACGAGCAGTACTTC
>TRBJ1-2|-|-|TRBV7-2
CASSQQGGYTF
TGTGCCAGCAGCCAGCAGGGGGGCTACACCTTC
>TRBJ2-7|-|TRBD2|TRBV19
CASSWTSGDEQYF
TGTGCCAGTAGCTGGACTAGCGGCGACGAGCAGTACTTC
>TRBJ2-7|-|TRBD2|TRBV5-4
CASSPGTSGYEQYF
TGTGCCAGCTCTCCGGGGACTAGCGGCTACGAGCAGTACTTC
>TRBJ2-2|-|-|TRBV7-9
CASSLAWAVSTGELFF
TGTGCCAGCAGCTTAGCCTGGGCCGTAAGCACCGGGGAGCTGTTTTTT
>TRBJ1-1|-|-|TRBV7-3
CASSLRGGVGNTEAFF
TGTGCCAGCAGCTTAAGAGGCGGTGTCGGGAACACTGAAGCTTTCTTT
>TRBJ2-7|once|-|TRBV2
CASSEGYEQYF
TGTGCCAGCAGTGAGGGTTACGAGCAGTACTTC
>TRBJ2-3|-|-|TRBV7-3
CASSPLSGGLGDTQYF
TGTGCCAGCAGCCCATTGAGTGGGGGGCTCGGAGATACGCAGTATTTT
>TRBJ2-2|-|-|TRBV10-2
CASSESTRPNTGELFF
TGCGCCAGCAGTGAGTCAACTAGGCCGAACACCGGGGAGCTGTTTTTT
>TRBJ1-2|-|TRBD1|TRBV18
CASSPRGQNYGYTF
TGTGCCAGCTCACCACGGGGACAGAACTATGGCTACACCTTC
>TRBJ2-3|-|-|TRBV25-1
CASSESKTDTDTLYF
TGTGCCAGCAGTGAATCCAAGACCGACACAGATACCTTATATTTT
>TRBJ1-1|-|-|TRBV28
CASSRVGIDRQAFF
TGTGCCAGCAGCCGTGTCGGGATAGACAGGCAAGCTTTCTTT
>TRBJ2-7|-|TRBD2|TRBV4-2
CASSGPGLAGSTYEQYF
TGTGCCAGCAGCGGACCGGGACTAGCGGGTTCAACCTACGAGCAGTACTTC